Given below is one TCR beta chain in context. Its antigen is currently unknown. The data belong to a study of T cell responses to AZD1222 COVID-19 vaccine. Study in general: Some second doses came at about 4 weeks and others at about 12 weeks; these were pooled.

The study, taken as a whole, reports: AZD1222 recipients seropositive at baseline numbered only five to seven. Spike-specific TCR breadth and depth both grew after two AZD1222 doses. The sample set comprised mostly white British donors with more females, and clonal diversity was possibly underestimated.

TCRdb's copy holds only in-frame clones and misses some; the assay was immunoSEQ multiplex PCR. Among some 130,000 clones, roughly nine tenths were seen once, and the ten largest hold roughly 3%. Trimming pared 1 base from V and 6 bases from J, leaving 7 bases between. The CDR3 sequence is 13 residues long. V and J are TRBV12-3 or TRBV12-4 and TRBJ1-5, with unresolved D. The sample in question was peripheral blood, obtained on day 0 of AZD1222 vaccination. This clonotype was obtained from an adult in good health. For the CDR3, the DNA is TGTGCCAGCAGTTTAGACGGCCCTCAGCCCCAGCATTTT. This encodes CASSLDGPQPQHF.